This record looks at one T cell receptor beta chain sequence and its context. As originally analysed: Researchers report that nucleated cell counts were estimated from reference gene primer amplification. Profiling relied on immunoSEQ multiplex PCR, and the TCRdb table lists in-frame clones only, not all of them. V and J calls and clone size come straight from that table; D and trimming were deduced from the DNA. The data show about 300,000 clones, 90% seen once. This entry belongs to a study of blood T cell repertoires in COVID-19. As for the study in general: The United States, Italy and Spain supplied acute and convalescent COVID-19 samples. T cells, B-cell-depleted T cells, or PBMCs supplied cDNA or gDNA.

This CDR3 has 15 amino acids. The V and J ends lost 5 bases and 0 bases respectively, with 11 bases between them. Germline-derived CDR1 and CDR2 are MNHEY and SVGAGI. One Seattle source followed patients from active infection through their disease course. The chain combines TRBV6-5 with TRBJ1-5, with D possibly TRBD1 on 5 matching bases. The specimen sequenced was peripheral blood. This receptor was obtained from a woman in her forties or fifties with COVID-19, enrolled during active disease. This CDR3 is CASSPRGYSNQPQHF. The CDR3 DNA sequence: TGTGCCAGCAGTCCCCGGGGGTATAGCAATCAGCCCCAGCATTTT.